Listed below are T cell receptor beta chains from one sample, sequenced in a study of blood T cell repertoires in COVID-19. The repertoire was sequenced with immunoSEQ multiplex PCR; TCRdb's copy has only in-frame clones and lacks some. The sample lists some 42,000 clones, 77% seen once, with 25% to 35% in the top ten. The sample was peripheral blood. Receptors originate from a woman aged 70-85 years with acute or convalescent COVID-19. The CDR3 runs from the conserved cysteine through the conserved F or W. D genes are given only for firm matches. The size entry is marked missing in some rows and otherwise reads once, few, many or a size class.

v_call	clone_size	d_call	j_call	cdr3_aa	cdr3_nt
TRBV4-3	.	.	TRBJ1-2	CASSQDPGVNYGYTF	TGCGCCAGCAGCCAAGACCCAGGGGTTAACTATGGCTACACCTTC
TRBV5-1	.	TRBD1	TRBJ1-3	CASSLEGTVGNTIYF	TGCGCCAGCAGCTTGGAAGGGACAGTAGGAAACACCATATATTTT
TRBV28	.	.	TRBJ1-2	CASRSDSPHNYGYTF	TGTGCCAGCAGGAGTGACAGCCCGCACAACTATGGCTACACCTTC
TRBV24-1	few	TRBD1	TRBJ2-1	CATSAQGAGRGIRNEQFF	TGTGCCACCAGTGCGCAGGGGGCAGGTCGTGGTATTAGGAATGAGCAGTTCTTC
TRBV5-4	.	.	TRBJ2-7	CASSLWGPYEQYF	TGTGCCAGCAGCTTGTGGGGGCCCTACGAGCAGTACTTC
TRBV30	many	.	TRBJ1-3	CAWSRGGAGIIKNTIYF	TGTGCCTGGAGCCGGGGGGGTGCAGGGATAATTAAGAACACCATATATTTT
TRBV19	.	.	TRBJ1-1	CASSIISGHLNTEAFF	TGTGCCAGTAGTATAATTTCGGGACATCTGAACACTGAAGCTTTCTTT
TRBV18	few	TRBD2	TRBJ2-1	CASSPTGTRVNEQFF	TGTGCCAGCTCACCGACCGGGACTAGAGTAAATGAGCAGTTCTTC
TRBV7-3	few	.	TRBJ1-1	CASSSQGNTEAFF	TGTGCCAGCAGCTCGCAGGGGAACACTGAAGCTTTCTTT
TRBV25-1	once	TRBD1	TRBJ1-6	CASSVGTAYNSPLHF	TGTGCCAGCAGTGTGGGGACAGCTTATAATTCACCCCTCCACTTT
TRBV6-2/TRBV6-3	.	TRBD1	TRBJ2-1	CASSYEQGRNEQFF	TGTGCCAGCAGTTACGAACAGGGGCGCAATGAGCAGTTCTTC
TRBV7-8	.	TRBD2	TRBJ2-1	CASSLVAGSYNEQFF	TGTGCCAGCAGCTTAGTAGCGGGCTCCTACAATGAGCAGTTCTTC
TRBV3-1/TRBV3-2	.	.	TRBJ2-7	CASSQGTVRSYEQYF	TGTGCCAGCAGCCAAGGGACAGTTCGCTCCTACGAGCAGTACTTC
TRBV3-1/TRBV3-2	.	TRBD2	TRBJ2-1	CASSPGVAGGNEQFF	TGTGCCAGCAGCCCCGGGGTAGCGGGGGGTAATGAGCAGTTCTTC
TRBV4-1	.	.	TRBJ1-4	CASSHDTRDTHEKLFF	TGCGCCAGCAGCCACGACACCCGGGACACCCATGAAAAACTGTTTTTT
TRBV5-1	few	TRBD1	TRBJ2-2	CASSLRTGSGELFF	TGCGCCAGCAGCTTGAGGACAGGGTCCGGGGAGCTGTTTTTT
TRBV7-9	few	.	TRBJ2-7	CASSLLSSSYEQYF	TGTGCCAGCAGCTTACTTTCGAGCTCCTACGAGCAGTACTTC
TRBV5-1	.	.	TRBJ1-4	CASSVERDRELFF	TGCGCCAGCAGTGTGGAGAGGGATAGGGAACTGTTTTTT
TRBV11-2	.	TRBD2	TRBJ2-1	CASSPAPELAGVGEQFF	TGTGCCAGCAGCCCCGCACCGGAGCTAGCGGGAGTTGGGGAGCAGTTCTTC
TRBV7-9	.	.	TRBJ2-7	CASSPHLAPHEQYF	TGTGCCAGCAGCCCCCATCTGGCCCCGCACGAGCAGTACTTC
TRBV18	.	TRBD2	TRBJ2-3	CASSSGATSGSTDTQYF	TGTGCCAGCTCCTCTGGGGCGACTAGCGGGAGCACAGATACGCAGTATTTT
TRBV14	.	.	TRBJ1-5	CASSQEINQPQHF	TGTGCCAGCAGCCAAGAAATAAATCAGCCCCAGCATTTT
TRBV5-1	few	.	TRBJ2-1	CASSWGGQQREQFF	TGCGCCAGCAGCTGGGGTGGACAGCAGCGTGAGCAGTTCTTC
TRBV18	.	TRBD2	TRBJ2-5	CASSPQTSGTGETQYF	TGTGCCAGCTCCCCTCAGACTAGCGGGACGGGGGAGACCCAGTACTTC
TRBV7-8	.	.	TRBJ1-2	CASSPLASFGYTF	TGTGCCAGCAGCCCCCTCGCCAGTTTTGGCTACACCTTC
TRBV29-1	few	TRBD1	TRBJ2-5	CSVMTGVETQYF	TGCAGCGTAATGACAGGGGTTGAGACCCAGTACTTC
TRBV11-3	.	TRBD2	TRBJ2-3	CASSLGREAQDTQYF	TGTGCCAGCAGCTTAGGGCGGGAGGCCCAAGATACGCAGTATTTT
TRBV4-2	.	.	TRBJ2-1	CASSQWLQGGQNEQFF	TGTGCCAGCAGCCAATGGCTTCAGGGGGGCCAGAATGAGCAGTTCTTC
TRBV5-6	few	TRBD1	TRBJ2-7	CASSVGGAYTYEQYF	TGTGCCAGCAGCGTAGGGGGCGCATATACCTACGAGCAGTACTTC
TRBV28	.	.	TRBJ1-2	CAIGRADYGYTF	TGTGCCATAGGGAGGGCGGATTATGGCTACACCTTC
TRBV28	few	TRBD1	TRBJ1-1	CASSLVGTGFAEAFF	TGTGCCAGCAGTTTAGTGGGGACAGGGTTTGCTGAAGCTTTCTTT
TRBV10-3	.	.	TRBJ2-5	CATIDRYQETQYF	TGTGCCACGATTGACAGGTACCAAGAGACCCAGTACTTC
TRBV7-6	.	TRBD1	TRBJ2-7	CASSLRDSYEQYF	TGTGCCAGCAGCCTACGGGACAGCTACGAGCAGTACTTC
TRBV11-2	.	TRBD2	TRBJ2-2	CASSWMPGGLLFF	TGTGCCAGCAGCTGGATGCCGGGGGGGCTGCTGTTTTTT
TRBV20-1	.	.	TRBJ1-5	CSASDYSRYSNQPQHF	TGCAGTGCTAGTGATTATAGCCGTTATAGCAATCAGCCCCAGCATTTT
TRBV6-1	.	.	TRBJ2-5	CAAALLSQETQYF	TGTGCAGCGGCACTACTTAGCCAAGAGACCCAGTACTTC
TRBV19	.	.	TRBJ1-5	CASRGQPNQPQHF	TGTGCCAGCAGAGGACAGCCGAATCAGCCCCAGCATTTT
TRBV4-1	.	.	TRBJ2-5	CASSQDGWAAQETQYF	TGCGCCAGCAGCCAAGATGGTTGGGCAGCTCAAGAGACCCAGTACTTC
TRBV7-9	once	.	TRBJ2-7	CASSLGGDTLYEQYF	TGTGCCAGCAGCTTAGGTGGGGACACTCTCTACGAGCAGTACTTC
TRBV5-4	.	TRBD2	TRBJ2-1	CASSLQSGSYSYNEQFF	TGTGCCAGCAGCTTACAAAGCGGGAGCTACTCCTACAATGAGCAGTTCTTC
TRBV29-1	.	.	TRBJ1-5	CSVGGGPGQPQHF	TGCAGCGTTGGGGGAGGGCCGGGGCAGCCCCAGCATTTT
TRBV18	.	.	TRBJ1-1	CASSPPDMNTEAFF	TGTGCCAGCTCACCACCAGACATGAACACTGAAGCTTTCTTT
TRBV7-3	.	TRBD2	TRBJ2-1	CASSLRLGLAGGEQFF	TGTGCCAGCAGCTTAAGGCTGGGACTAGCGGGAGGTGAGCAGTTCTTC
TRBV15	.	TRBD1	TRBJ2-6	CATQRGGSGANVLTF	TGTGCCACCCAACGAGGGGGCTCGGGGGCCAACGTCCTGACTTTC
TRBV15	.	.	TRBJ1-1	CATSRELGVNTEAFF	TGTGCCACCAGCAGAGAGTTAGGGGTGAACACTGAAGCTTTCTTT
TRBV7-2	.	TRBD2	TRBJ2-5	CASSLAGGVETQYF	TGTGCCAGCAGCTTAGCGGGGGGGGTCGAGACCCAGTACTTC
TRBV19	.	TRBD1	TRBJ2-1	CASRTGQGHEQFF	TGTGCCAGTAGGACGGGACAGGGCCATGAGCAGTTCTTC
TRBV10-3	.	TRBD1	TRBJ1-3	CAIQPGQGDSGNTIYF	TGTGCCATCCAGCCGGGACAGGGAGACTCTGGAAACACCATATATTTT
TRBV23-1	.	TRBD1	TRBJ2-3	CASSLRDRRCTDTQYF	TGCGCCAGCAGCCTCCGGGACAGGCGTTGTACAGATACGCAGTATTTT
TRBV28	.	TRBD1	TRBJ1-2	CASRIDRGFVYTF	TGTGCCAGCAGGATAGACAGGGGGTTTGTCTACACCTTC
TRBV19	.	TRBD1	TRBJ1-1	CASKTDRGPTEAFF	TGTGCCAGTAAGACGGACAGGGGGCCAACTGAAGCTTTCTTT
TRBV19	.	TRBD2	TRBJ2-1	CASSPFGLAGANEQFF	TGTGCCAGTAGTCCATTCGGACTAGCGGGAGCCAATGAGCAGTTCTTC
TRBV6-5	.	.	TRBJ1-5	CASRTTGYSNQPQHF	TGTGCCAGCAGGACGACAGGCTATAGCAATCAGCCCCAGCATTTT